The 24 T cell receptor beta chains in this list originate from one sample, sequenced in a study of lymphopenia after photon versus proton radiotherapy. TCRdb's copy holds only in-frame clones and misses some; the assay was immunoSEQ multiplex PCR. This table holds just over 30,000 clones, 94% found once. The sample was peripheral blood, taken from a patient treated with photon-based radiotherapy. Receptor source: a woman in her forties or fifties with cholangiocarcinoma.

This chain uses TRBV2 with TRBJ1-2; no firm D call. V lost 2 bases, J lost 0 bases, and 7 bases lay in between. Germline CDR1 and CDR2: SNHLY and FYNNEI. This CDR3 has 14 amino acids. CDR3 DNA: TGTGCCAGCAGTGAACTGAGGGCTAACTATGGCTACACCTTC. Translated, it gives CASSELRANYGYTF.

The J gene is TRBJ1-1, the V gene TRBV10-3, with a tentative D call TRBD1 (5 bases). CDR1 and CDR2 from the germline V gene are ENHRY and SYGVKD. CDR3 size: 15 residues. Trimming shortened V by 3 bases and J by 0 bases, and 11 bases separated the two germline ends. CDR3 DNA sequence: TGTGCCATCAGTGAATCCGGGGCTTTGAACACTGAAGCTTTCTTT. This codes for CAISESGALNTEAFF.

The rearrangement links TRBV5-4 to TRBJ1-2; TRBD1 agrees at 9 bases. The germline gives CDR1 SGHNT, CDR2 YYREEE (reference sequence). The V and J ends lost 4 bases and 5 bases, in that order; junction bases with no gene match: 21. CDR3 size: 19 residues. This CDR3 reads CASSIPGQGYGASEYGYTF. In nucleotides, the CDR3 is TGTGCCAGCAGCATACCGGGACAGGGCTACGGGGCTAGTGAGTATGGCTACACCTTC.

The chain uses TRBV14 and TRBJ1-1, with D possibly TRBD1 on 6 matching bases. V was pared by 4 bases and J by 3 bases, with 15 bases between. Germline CDR1 reads SGHDN; CDR2 reads FVKESK. The CDR3 runs to 15 residues. DNA of the CDR3: TGTGCCAGCAGCCTGTTACAGGGAATTGACACTGAAGCTTTCTTT. Translated: CASSLLQGIDTEAFF.

The rearrangement joins TRBV19 to TRBJ1-3; 8 bases map to TRBD1. Germline assignment: CDR1 LNHDA and CDR2 SQIVND (reference sequence). This CDR3 is built from 16 residues. Trimming took 5 bases from V and 3 from J; bases not matched to a gene: 9. This chain's CDR3 is CASSLRSGGRGNTIYF. Here the CDR3 DNA reads TGTGCCAGTAGTTTGCGATCAGGGGGCCGTGGAAACACCATATATTTT.

The V and J genes are TRBV11-2 and TRBJ2-5, with a possible D match to TRBD2 (5 bases). There are 14 residues in the CDR3. Germline CDR1 is SGHAT and CDR2 is FQNNGV. V lost 3 bases and J 5 bases, leaving 13 bases between the germline ends. CDR3 in DNA: TGTGCCAGCAGCTTGAGGGTTTCTCGGGAGACCCAGTACTTC. Its protein product is CASSLRVSRETQYF.

The gene calls are TRBV10-2 and TRBJ1-3; 7 nucleotides agree with TRBD1. The germline V gene encodes CDR1 WSHSY and CDR2 SAAADI. V lost 6 bases to trimming and J lost 4 bases; unmatched junction nucleotides: 6. The CDR3 runs 14 residues. The CDR3 DNA reads TGCGCCAGCAGCCGCGGGACAGACGGAAACACCATATATTTT. Its protein is CASSRGTDGNTIYF.

V usage is TRBV18 and J usage is TRBJ1-2; 10 positions match TRBD1. The CDR3 runs to 13 residues. Germline CDR1 reads KGHSH; CDR2 reads LQKENI. The ends lost 6 bases at V and 7 bases at J; junction bases unmatched: 5. The CDR3 reads CASSRDRGTGYTF. The CDR3 DNA reads TGTGCCAGCTCGCGGGACAGGGGAACTGGCTACACCTTC.

J is TRBJ2-2 and V is TRBV6-1; TRBD2 matches at 8 bases. Looked up from germline, CDR1 is MNHNS and CDR2 is SASEGT. The ends lost 3 bases at V and 6 bases at J; junction bases unmatched: 15. The CDR3 consists of 18 residues. The CDR3 region has the DNA TGTGCCAGCAGTGATCAACCCCCGGGACTAGTTAGCGCCGGGGAGCTGTTTTTT. Its protein product is CASSDQPPGLVSAGELFF.

J is TRBJ1-1 and V is TRBV7-2; D call uncertain. Germline V gives CDR1 SGHTA, CDR2 FQGNSA. With 4 bases removed from V and 8 bases from J, the gap between germline ends came to 8 bases. The CDR3 contains 11 residues. The CDR3 DNA follows: TGTGCCAGCAGCTCTTCAGTCGAAGCTTTCTTT. Amino acids: CASSSSVEAFF.

This rearrangement joins TRBV18 to TRBJ2-1, with no clear D. CDR3 size: 16 residues. Germline assignment: CDR1 KGHSH and CDR2 LQKENI. Trimming shortened V by 3 bases and J by 5 bases, and 17 bases separated the two germline ends. CDR3 nucleotide sequence: TGTGCCAGCTCACCGGGCAGTCCCCTCAGGAACAATGAGCAGTTCTTC. Protein: CASSPGSPLRNNEQFF. Full variable domain (remainder filled in from reference TRBV18 and TRBJ2-1): NAGVMQNPRHLVRRRGQEARLRCSPMKGHSHVYWYRQLPEEGLKFMVYLQKENIIDESGMPKERFSAEFPKEGPSILRIQQVVRGDSAAYFCASSPGSPLRNNEQFFGPGTRLTVL.

The V call is TRBV11-2, the J call TRBJ1-4; no clear D. Trimming shortened V by 0 bases and J by 5 bases, and 13 bases separated the two germline ends. Germline CDR1 and CDR2: SGHAT and FQNNGV. The CDR3 consists of 16 residues. The CDR3 protein is CASSLDSPGTNEKLFF. CDR3 sequence (DNA): TGTGCCAGCAGCTTAGATAGCCCGGGAACAAATGAAAAACTGTTTTTT. Full variable domain (outside the CDR3, taken from reference TRBV11-2 and TRBJ1-4): EAGVAQSPRYKIIEKRQSVAFWCNPISGHATLYWYQQILGQGPKLLIQFQNNGVVDDSQLPKDRFSAERLKGVDSTLKIQPAKLEDSAVYLCASSLDSPGTNEKLFFGSGTQLSVL.

V gene TRBV5-1 combines with J gene TRBJ1-2, with TRBD1 matching over 9 bases. J lost 7 bases, V lost 1 base, and 17 bases had no gene match. Germline V gene sequence: CDR1 SGHRS, CDR2 YFSETQ. The CDR3 runs 18 residues. The chain's CDR3 is CASSLYPGQGSNSPGYTF. DNA of the CDR3: TGCGCCAGCAGCTTGTATCCCGGACAGGGGTCTAATTCACCTGGCTACACCTTC.

J is TRBJ1-1 and V is TRBV29-1, with unresolved D. Per germline, CDR1 SQVTM and CDR2 ANQGSEA. The CDR3 length is 14 residues. Between the trimmed V and J ends, which lost 7 bases and 1 base, there was a span of 16 bases. CDR3 bases: TGCAGCGCCAAGGCAGGCCTTAGGAACACTGAAGCTTTCTTT. Translating it yields CSAKAGLRNTEAFF. Full variable domain (outside the CDR3, taken from reference TRBV29-1 and TRBJ1-1): SAVISQKPSRDICQRGTSLTIQCQVDSQVTMMFWYRQQPGQSLTLIATANQGSEATYESGFVIDKFPISRPNLTFSTLTVSNMSPEDSSIYLCSAKAGLRNTEAFFGQGTRLTVV.

The chain links TRBV7-2 to TRBJ2-3, with unresolved D. V lost 5 bases and J 2 bases, leaving 11 bases between the germline ends. The CDR3 runs 14 residues. CDR1 is SGHTA and CDR2 is FQGNSA in the germline V gene. The chain's CDR3 is CASSPYGSTDTQYF. CDR3 in DNA: TGTGCCAGCAGCCCATACGGCTCCACAGATACGCAGTATTTT.

The genes are TRBV9 and TRBJ2-1; TRBD2 might be the D (7 bases). CDR3 length: 18 residues. CDR1 and CDR2 (germline): SGDLS, YYNGEE. The V end lost 0 bases, the J end lost 0 bases, and 16 bases lay between the germline ends. CDR3 sequence reads: CASSVGAGAVGSYNEQFF. In DNA form, the CDR3 reads TGTGCCAGCAGCGTAGGGGCGGGGGCGGTTGGCTCCTACAATGAGCAGTTCTTC.

This sequence joins TRBV5-4 and TRBJ2-2; D could derive from TRBD1 or TRBD2 (6 bases each). The germline V gene encodes CDR1 SGHNT and CDR2 YYREEE (reference sequence). CDR3 length: 15 residues. V lost 0 bases and J 7 bases, leaving 13 bases between the germline ends. The CDR3 here is CASSLEGGRGGELFF. CDR3 nucleotides: TGTGCCAGCAGCTTGGAGGGGGGCCGCGGCGGGGAGCTGTTTTTT.

The chain uses TRBV7-2 and TRBJ2-2; perhaps TRBD2 as D (6 bases). The V gene's germline CDR1 is SGHTA and CDR2 FQGNSA. This CDR3 region has 15 residues. Trimming pared 5 bases from V and 6 bases from J, leaving 16 bases between. The CDR3 sequence is CASSPTGVRSGELFF. The CDR3 DNA is TGTGCCAGCAGCCCGACGGGGGTACGGTCCGGGGAGCTGTTTTTT.

The CDR3 protein is CASQATSYNSPLHF. CDR3 DNA sequence: TGTGCCAGCCAGGCGACCTCCTATAATTCACCCCTCCACTTT. The V call is TRBV7-2, the J call TRBJ1-6; D gene unclear. Germline V gene lookup returns CDR1 SGHTA and CDR2 FQGNSA. V was shortened by 8 bases and J by 0 bases, with 8 bases between the two germline ends. The CDR3 length is 14 residues.

This clone is a singleton in its sample. The rearrangement joins TRBV11-2 to TRBJ2-6, with D possibly being TRBD1 (6 bases). V was clipped by 8 bases and J by 0 bases, with 14 bases between them. Germline lookup yields CDR1 SGHAT and CDR2 FQNNGV. The CDR3 sequence is 16 residues long. The CDR3 reads CASGTGSYSGANVLTF. The CDR3 nucleotides read TGTGCCAGCGGAACAGGGAGTTACTCTGGGGCCAACGTCCTGACTTTC.

The chain employs TRBV5-8 and TRBJ2-3, with a possible D match to TRBD2 (6 bases). V was pared by 4 bases and J by 5 bases, with 14 bases between. The CDR3 spans 14 residues. The germline CDR1 and CDR2 sequences are SGHTS and YDEGEE. CDR3 sequence (DNA): TGTGCCAGCAGCCTAAGGACTATGGAAGATACGCAGTATTTT. This translates into CASSLRTMEDTQYF.

The rearrangement uses TRBV11-3 and TRBJ2-1, with 9 nucleotides matching TRBD2. After removal of 1 base from V and 4 bases from J, the junction contained 8 bases not matched to a gene. There are 17 residues in the CDR3. Germline CDR1 and CDR2: SGHNT and YENEEA. CDR3 residues: CASSLGGGGLAYNEQFF. The CDR3 nucleotides read TGTGCCAGCAGCTTAGGTGGTGGGGGACTAGCTTACAATGAGCAGTTCTTC. The variable domain in full, completed from reference TRBV11-3 and TRBJ2-1, reads EAGVVQSPRYKIIEKKQPVAFWCNPISGHNTLYWYLQNLGQGPELLIRYENEEAVDDSQLPKDRFSAERLKGVDSTLKIQPAELGDSAVYLCASSLGGGGLAYNEQFFGPGTRLTVL.

The chain carries TRBV2 and TRBJ2-7; no firm D call. CDR3 length equals 15 residues. The V and J ends lost 4 bases and 0 bases respectively, with 13 bases between them. CDR1 is SNHLY, CDR2 FYNNEI, per germline. The CDR3 DNA is TGTGCCAGCAGTGTGTGGCCAAGACCCTCCTACGAGCAGTACTTC. The encoded protein is CASSVWPRPSYEQYF.

The chain has TRBV7-6 and TRBJ2-7, with no clear D. Deletions cut 7 bases from V and 0 bases from J, with 13 bases between. There are 14 residues in the CDR3. Germline CDR1 is SGHVS and CDR2 is FNYEAQ. The CDR3, as DNA: TGTGCCAGCAAGCGCGACGGAGCCTCCTACGAGCAGTACTTC. This gives the protein CASKRDGASYEQYF.